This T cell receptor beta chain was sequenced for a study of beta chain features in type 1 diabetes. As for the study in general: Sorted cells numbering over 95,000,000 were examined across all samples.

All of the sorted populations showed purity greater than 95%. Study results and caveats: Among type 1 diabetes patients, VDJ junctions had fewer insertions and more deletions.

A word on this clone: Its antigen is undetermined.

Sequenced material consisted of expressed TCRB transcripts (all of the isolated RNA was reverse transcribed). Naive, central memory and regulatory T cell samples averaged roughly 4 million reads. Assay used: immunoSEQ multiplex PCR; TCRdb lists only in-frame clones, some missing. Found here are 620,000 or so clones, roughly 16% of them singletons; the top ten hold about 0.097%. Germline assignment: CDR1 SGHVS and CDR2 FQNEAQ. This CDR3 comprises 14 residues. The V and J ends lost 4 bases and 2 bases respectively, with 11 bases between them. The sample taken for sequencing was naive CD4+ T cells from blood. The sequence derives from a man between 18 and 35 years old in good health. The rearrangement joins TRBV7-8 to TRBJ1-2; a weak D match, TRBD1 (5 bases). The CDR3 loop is CASSSRRDNYGYTF. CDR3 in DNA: TGTGCCAGCAGCTCCAGGAGGGACAACTATGGCTACACCTTC. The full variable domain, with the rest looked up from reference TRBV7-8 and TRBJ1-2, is GAGVSQSPRYKVAKRGQDVALRCDPISGHVSLFWYQQALGQGPEFLTYFQNEAQLDKSGLPSDRFFAERPEGSVSTLKIQRTQQEDSAVYLCASSSRRDNYGYTFGSGTRLTVV.